This section outlines one T cell receptor (beta chain) sequence together with its context. In the original workflow: Researchers report that nucleated cell counts were estimated from reference gene primer amplification. Libraries were prepared by immunoSEQ multiplex PCR; TCRdb keeps only in-frame clonotypes and omits some of them. The D gene and trimming were derived from the DNA, and the V and J assignments and clone size from that table. This sample yields about 240,000 clones, of which roughly 80% are seen a single time; 3.4% belongs to the top ten. The data were obtained in a study of blood T cell repertoires in COVID-19. Background on the study: Researchers got acute and convalescent COVID-19 samples from the United States, Italy and Spain. PBMCs, B-cell-depleted T cells, or T cells provided the cDNA or gDNA that made up the material.

The CDR3 extends over 14 amino acids. V gave up 5 bases and J gave up 3 bases; unmatched junction bases: 6. Germline V CDR1 and CDR2: MNHNY, SVGAGI (reference sequence). This clonotype originated in a woman aged 18-30 years with acute or convalescent COVID-19. Specimen: peripheral blood. This chain uses TRBV6-6 with TRBJ2-5; TRBD1 aligns across 7 bases. The CDR3 loop reads CASSGIQGKETQYF. The DNA of the CDR3 is TGTGCCAGCAGTGGGATACAGGGGAAAGAGACCCAGTACTTC.